The present entry profiles one TCR beta chain with its context. The source of the sample is a study of blood T cell repertoires in COVID-19. Study context: From the United States, Italy and Spain came samples of acute and convalescent COVID-19. Sample material is recorded as cDNA or gDNA derived from T cells, B-cell-depleted T cells, or PBMCs.

Germline CDR1 is SNHLY and CDR2 is FYNNEI. The CDR3 consists of 16 residues. V was pared by 6 bases and J by 3 bases, with 7 bases of the junction left unmatched. Authors' data handling: Estimation of nucleated cell counts relied on the amplification of reference gene primers. Clones were read by immunoSEQ multiplex PCR, and TCRdb kept only the in-frame ones, dropping some. D and trimming were read from the DNA, whereas the V and J calls and clone size are those reported in that table. Counted here are roughly 110,000 clones, over 70% occurring once; the ten biggest clones make up approximately 0.88%.

The V and J genes are TRBV2 and TRBJ1-6, with 8 bases matching TRBD1. Specimen: peripheral blood. This TCR derives from a human donor with acute or convalescent COVID-19. The donor label of this sample is uncertain. The CDR3 loop reads CASSREGQGYNSPLHF. For the CDR3, the DNA is TGTGCCAGCAGCCGCGAAGGACAGGGCTATAATTCACCCCTCCACTTT.